The entry below describes one T cell receptor (beta chain). The method was immunoSEQ multiplex PCR; TCRdb's version includes in-frame clones alone and lacks a portion of them. The data show 150,000 to 200,000 clones, 89% seen once. These data come from a study of blood T cell repertoires in COVID-19. About the study: The United States, Italy and Spain provided the acute and convalescent COVID-19 samples.

V was pared by 2 bases and J by 0 bases, with 1 base of the junction left unmatched. This CDR3 is built from 15 residues. Germline lookup yields CDR1 SGHNT and CDR2 YYREEE (reference sequence). Material: peripheral blood. This chain uses TRBV5-4 with TRBJ1-4; the match to TRBD1 covers 7 bases. The origin of this receptor is a man aged 35-49 years with acute or convalescent COVID-19. This chain's CDR3 is CASSFQGATNEKLFF. The CDR3 DNA follows: TGTGCCAGCAGCTTCCAGGGGGCAACTAATGAAAAACTGTTTTTT.